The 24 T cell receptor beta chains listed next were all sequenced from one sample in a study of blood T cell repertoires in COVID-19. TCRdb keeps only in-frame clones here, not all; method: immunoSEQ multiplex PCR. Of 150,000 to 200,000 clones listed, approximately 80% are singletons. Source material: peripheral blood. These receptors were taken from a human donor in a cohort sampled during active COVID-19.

For the CDR3, the DNA is TGTGCCAGCAGTTTCGGCGGCTATAGCAATCAGCCCCAGCATTTT. Protein: CASSFGGYSNQPQHF. The gene calls are TRBV27 and TRBJ1-5; D is uncertain. CDR3 size: 15 residues. The V end lost 3 bases, the J end lost 0 bases, and 9 bases lay between the germline ends. CDR1 and CDR2 (germline): MNHEY, SMNVEV (reference sequence).

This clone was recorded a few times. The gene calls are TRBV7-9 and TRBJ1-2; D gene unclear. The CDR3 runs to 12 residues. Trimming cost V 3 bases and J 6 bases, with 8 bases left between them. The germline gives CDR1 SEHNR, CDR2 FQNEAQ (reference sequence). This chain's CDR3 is CASSFPGDGYTF. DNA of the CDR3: TGTGCCAGCAGCTTCCCGGGAGATGGCTACACCTTC.

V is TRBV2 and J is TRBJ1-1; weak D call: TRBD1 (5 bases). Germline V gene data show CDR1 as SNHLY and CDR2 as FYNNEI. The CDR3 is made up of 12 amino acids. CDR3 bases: TGTGCTCACCCGAAAGGGGCTGTAGAAGCTTTCTTT. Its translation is CAHPKGAVEAFF.

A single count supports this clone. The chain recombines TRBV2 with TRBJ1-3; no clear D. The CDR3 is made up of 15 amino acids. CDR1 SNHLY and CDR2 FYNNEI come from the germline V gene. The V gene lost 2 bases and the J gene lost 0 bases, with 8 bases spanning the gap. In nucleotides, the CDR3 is TGTGCCAGCAGTGAATTCACCAGCTCTGGAAACACCATATATTTT. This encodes CASSEFTSSGNTIYF.

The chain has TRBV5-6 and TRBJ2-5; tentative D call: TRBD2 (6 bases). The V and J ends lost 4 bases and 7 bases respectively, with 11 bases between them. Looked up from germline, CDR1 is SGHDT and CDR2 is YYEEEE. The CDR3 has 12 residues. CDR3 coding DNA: TGTGCCAGCAGCCTTCCCGGGGGGACCCAGTACTTC. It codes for CASSLPGGTQYF.

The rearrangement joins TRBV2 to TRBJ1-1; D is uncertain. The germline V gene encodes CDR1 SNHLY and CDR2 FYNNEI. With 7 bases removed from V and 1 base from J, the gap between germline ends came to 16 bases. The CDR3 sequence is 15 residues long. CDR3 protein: CASTWRAVTNTEAFF. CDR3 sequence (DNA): TGTGCCAGCACTTGGAGGGCAGTAACGAACACTGAAGCTTTCTTT.

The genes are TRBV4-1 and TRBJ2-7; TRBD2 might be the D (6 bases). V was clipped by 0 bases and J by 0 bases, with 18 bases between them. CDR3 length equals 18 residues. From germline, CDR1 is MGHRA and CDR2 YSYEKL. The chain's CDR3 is CASSQEVGGLTVSYEQYF. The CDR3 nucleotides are TGCGCCAGCAGCCAAGAGGTGGGGGGACTGACGGTCTCCTACGAGCAGTACTTC.

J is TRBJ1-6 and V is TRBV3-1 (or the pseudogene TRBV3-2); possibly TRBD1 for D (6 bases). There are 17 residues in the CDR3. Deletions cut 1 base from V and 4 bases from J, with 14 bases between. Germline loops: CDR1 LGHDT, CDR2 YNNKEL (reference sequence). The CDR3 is CASSQGGETGYNSPLHF. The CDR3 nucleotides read TGTGCCAGCAGCCAAGGAGGAGAGACAGGTTATAATTCACCCCTCCACTTT.

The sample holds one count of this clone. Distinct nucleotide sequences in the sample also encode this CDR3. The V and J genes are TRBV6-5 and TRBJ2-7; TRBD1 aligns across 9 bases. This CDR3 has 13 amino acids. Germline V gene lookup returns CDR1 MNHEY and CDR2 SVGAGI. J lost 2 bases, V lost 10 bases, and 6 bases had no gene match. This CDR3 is CATSRDRAYEQYF. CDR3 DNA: TGTGCCACCTCCAGGGACAGGGCCTACGAGCAGTACTTC.

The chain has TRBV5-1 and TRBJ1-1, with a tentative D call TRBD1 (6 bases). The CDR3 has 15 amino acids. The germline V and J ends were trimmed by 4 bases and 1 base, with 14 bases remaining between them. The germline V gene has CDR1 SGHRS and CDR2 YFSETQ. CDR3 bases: TGCGCCAGCAGCCAACGGACAGATCAGAACACTGAAGCTTTCTTT. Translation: CASSQRTDQNTEAFF.

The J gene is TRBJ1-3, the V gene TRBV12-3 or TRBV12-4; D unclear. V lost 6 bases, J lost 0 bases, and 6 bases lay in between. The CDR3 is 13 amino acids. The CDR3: CASRLISGNTIYF. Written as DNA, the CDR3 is TGTGCCAGCAGACTGATCTCTGGAAACACCATATATTTT.

The CDR3 DNA follows: TGTGCCAGCAGCTTAGAGGGGGTCAGCACAGATACGCAGTATTTT. Protein sequence: CASSLEGVSTDTQYF. The genes are TRBV7-8 and TRBJ2-3; tentatively, D is TRBD1 (6 bases). The CDR3 contains 15 residues. V was trimmed by 1 base and J by 0 bases, leaving 8 bases between them. Per germline, CDR1 SGHVS and CDR2 FQNEAQ.

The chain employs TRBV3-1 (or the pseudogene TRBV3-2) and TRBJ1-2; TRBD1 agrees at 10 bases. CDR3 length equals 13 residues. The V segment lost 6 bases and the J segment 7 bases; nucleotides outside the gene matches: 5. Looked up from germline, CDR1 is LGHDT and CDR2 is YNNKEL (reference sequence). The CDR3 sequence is CASRVTGGGGYTF. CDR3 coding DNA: TGTGCCAGCAGGGTGACAGGGGGCGGTGGCTACACCTTC.

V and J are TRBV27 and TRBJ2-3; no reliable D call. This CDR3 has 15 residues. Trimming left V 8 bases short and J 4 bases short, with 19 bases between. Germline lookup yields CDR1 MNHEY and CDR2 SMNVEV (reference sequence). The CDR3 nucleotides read TGTGCCAGCGGCTCCCAGCACTCCGGGTCAGATACGCAGTATTTT. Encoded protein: CASGSQHSGSDTQYF.

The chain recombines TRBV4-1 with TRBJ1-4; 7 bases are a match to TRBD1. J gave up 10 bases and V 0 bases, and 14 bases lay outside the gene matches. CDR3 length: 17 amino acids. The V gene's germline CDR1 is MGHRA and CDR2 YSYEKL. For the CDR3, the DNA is TGCGCCAGCAGCCAAGACCGGGACAGCTTTGTGAGGGGAAAACTGTTTTTT. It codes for CASSQDRDSFVRGKLFF.

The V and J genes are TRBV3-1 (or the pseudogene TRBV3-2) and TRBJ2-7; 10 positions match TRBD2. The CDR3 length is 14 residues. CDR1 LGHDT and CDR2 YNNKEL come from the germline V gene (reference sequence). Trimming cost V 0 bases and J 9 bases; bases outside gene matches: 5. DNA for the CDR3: TGTGCCAGCAGCCAAGATCTGAGCGGGGGGGTGCAGTACTTC. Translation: CASSQDLSGGVQYF.

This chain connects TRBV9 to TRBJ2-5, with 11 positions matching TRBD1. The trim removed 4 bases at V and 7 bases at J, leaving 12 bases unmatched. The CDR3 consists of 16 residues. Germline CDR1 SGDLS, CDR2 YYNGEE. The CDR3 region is CASSFVAGTGGRTQYF. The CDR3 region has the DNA TGTGCCAGCAGCTTCGTCGCCGGGACAGGGGGTAGGACCCAGTACTTC.

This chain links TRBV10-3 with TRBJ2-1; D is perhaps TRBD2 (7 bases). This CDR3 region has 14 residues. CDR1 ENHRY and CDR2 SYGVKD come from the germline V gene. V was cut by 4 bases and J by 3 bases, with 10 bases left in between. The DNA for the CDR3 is TGTGCCATCAGTGTGGGGGGGCGCTACAATGAGCAGTTCTTC. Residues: CAISVGGRYNEQFF.

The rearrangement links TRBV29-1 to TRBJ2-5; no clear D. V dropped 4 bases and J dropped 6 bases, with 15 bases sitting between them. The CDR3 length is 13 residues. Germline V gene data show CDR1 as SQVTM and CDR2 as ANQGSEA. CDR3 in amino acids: CSVGPLVEQTQYF. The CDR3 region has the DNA TGCAGCGTTGGTCCCCTCGTTGAGCAGACCCAGTACTTC.

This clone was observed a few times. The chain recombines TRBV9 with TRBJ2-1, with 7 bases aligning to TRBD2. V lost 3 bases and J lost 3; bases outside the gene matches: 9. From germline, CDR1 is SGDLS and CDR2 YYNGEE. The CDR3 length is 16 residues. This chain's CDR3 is CASSAGGGGHYNEQFF. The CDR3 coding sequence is TGTGCCAGCAGCGCGGGGGGTGGAGGCCACTACAATGAGCAGTTCTTC.

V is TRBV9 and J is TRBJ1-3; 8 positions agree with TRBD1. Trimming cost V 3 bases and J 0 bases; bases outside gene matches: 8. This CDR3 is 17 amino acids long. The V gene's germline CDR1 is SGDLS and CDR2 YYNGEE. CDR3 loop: CASSDHRGANSGNTIYF. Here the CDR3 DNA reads TGTGCCAGCAGCGACCACAGGGGGGCCAACTCTGGAAACACCATATATTTT.

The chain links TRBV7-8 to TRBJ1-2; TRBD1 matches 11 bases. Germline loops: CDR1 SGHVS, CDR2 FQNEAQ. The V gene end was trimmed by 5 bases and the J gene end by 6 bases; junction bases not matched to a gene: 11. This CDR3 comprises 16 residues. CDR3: CASSLIQDRGRNGYTF. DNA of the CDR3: TGTGCCAGCAGCCTCATCCAGGACAGGGGGCGAAATGGCTACACCTTC. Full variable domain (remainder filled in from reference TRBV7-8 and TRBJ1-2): GAGVSQSPRYKVAKRGQDVALRCDPISGHVSLFWYQQALGQGPEFLTYFQNEAQLDKSGLPSDRFFAERPEGSVSTLKIQRTQQEDSAVYLCASSLIQDRGRNGYTFGSGTRLTVV.

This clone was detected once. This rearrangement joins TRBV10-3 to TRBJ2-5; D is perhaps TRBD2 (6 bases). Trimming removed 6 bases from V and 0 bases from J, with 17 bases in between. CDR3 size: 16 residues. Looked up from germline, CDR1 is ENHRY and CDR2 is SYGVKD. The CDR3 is CAISPAIGGHQETQYF. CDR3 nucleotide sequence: TGTGCCATCAGCCCAGCAATCGGGGGTCACCAAGAGACCCAGTACTTC.

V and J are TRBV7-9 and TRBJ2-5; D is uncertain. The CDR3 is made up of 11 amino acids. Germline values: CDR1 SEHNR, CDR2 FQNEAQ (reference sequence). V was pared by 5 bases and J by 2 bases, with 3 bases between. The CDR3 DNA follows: TGTGCCAGCAGCCAGCAAGAGACCCAGTACTTC. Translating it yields CASSQQETQYF.